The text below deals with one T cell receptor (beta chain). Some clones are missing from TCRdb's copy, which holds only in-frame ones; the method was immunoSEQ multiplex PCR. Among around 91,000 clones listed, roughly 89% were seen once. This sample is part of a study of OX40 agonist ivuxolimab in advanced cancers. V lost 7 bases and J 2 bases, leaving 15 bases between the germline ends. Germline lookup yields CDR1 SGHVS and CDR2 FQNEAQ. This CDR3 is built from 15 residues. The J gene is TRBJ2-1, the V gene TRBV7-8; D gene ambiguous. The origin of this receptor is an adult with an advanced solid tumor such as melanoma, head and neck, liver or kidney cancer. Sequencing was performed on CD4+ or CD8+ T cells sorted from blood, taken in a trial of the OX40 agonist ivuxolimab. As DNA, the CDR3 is TGTGCCAGCACCGCTGATGTGGGTCCCTACAATGAGCAGTTCTTC. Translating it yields CASTADVGPYNEQFF.